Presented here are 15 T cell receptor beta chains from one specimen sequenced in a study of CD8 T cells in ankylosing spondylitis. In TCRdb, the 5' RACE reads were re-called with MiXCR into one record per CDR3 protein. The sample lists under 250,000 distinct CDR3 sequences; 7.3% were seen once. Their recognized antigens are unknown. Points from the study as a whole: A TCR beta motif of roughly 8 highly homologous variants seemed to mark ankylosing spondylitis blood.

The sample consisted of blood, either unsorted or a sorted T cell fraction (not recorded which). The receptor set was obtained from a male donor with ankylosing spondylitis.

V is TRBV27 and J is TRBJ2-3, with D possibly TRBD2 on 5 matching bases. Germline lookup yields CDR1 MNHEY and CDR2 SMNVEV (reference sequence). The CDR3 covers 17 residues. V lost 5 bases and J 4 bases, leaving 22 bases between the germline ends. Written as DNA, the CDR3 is TGTGCCAGCAGTCACCACCCGGGATTTCCCCGGGCAGATACGCAGTATTTT. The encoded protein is CASSHHPGFPRADTQYF.

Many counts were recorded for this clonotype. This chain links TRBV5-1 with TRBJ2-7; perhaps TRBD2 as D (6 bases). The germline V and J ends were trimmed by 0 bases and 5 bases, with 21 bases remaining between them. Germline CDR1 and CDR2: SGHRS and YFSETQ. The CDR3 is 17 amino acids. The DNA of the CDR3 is TGCGCCAGCAGCTTGGCCCCAGTAGGAGGGCCGAAGAACGAGCAGTACTTC. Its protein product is CASSLAPVGGPKNEQYF.

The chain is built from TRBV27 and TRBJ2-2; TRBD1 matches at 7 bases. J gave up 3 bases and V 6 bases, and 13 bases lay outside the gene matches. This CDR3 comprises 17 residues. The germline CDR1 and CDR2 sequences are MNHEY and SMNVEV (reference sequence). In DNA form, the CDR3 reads TGTGCCAGCAGACCACTTGCCCGGGACAGCCACACCGGGGAGCTGTTTTTT. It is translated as CASRPLARDSHTGELFF.

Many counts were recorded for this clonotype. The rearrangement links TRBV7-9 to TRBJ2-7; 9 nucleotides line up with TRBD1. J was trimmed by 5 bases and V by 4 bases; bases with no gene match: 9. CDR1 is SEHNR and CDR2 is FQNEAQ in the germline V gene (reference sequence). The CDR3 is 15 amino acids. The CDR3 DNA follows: TGTGCCAGCAGCTCGACGGGACAGGGATTCCACGAGCAGTACTTC. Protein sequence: CASSSTGQGFHEQYF.

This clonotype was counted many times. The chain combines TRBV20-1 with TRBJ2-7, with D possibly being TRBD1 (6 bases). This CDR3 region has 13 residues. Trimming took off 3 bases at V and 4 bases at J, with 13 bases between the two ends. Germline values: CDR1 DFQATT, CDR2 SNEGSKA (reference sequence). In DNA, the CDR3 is TGCAGTGCTAGCTATGGGGGCCGGTACGAGCAGTACTTC. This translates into CSASYGGRYEQYF.

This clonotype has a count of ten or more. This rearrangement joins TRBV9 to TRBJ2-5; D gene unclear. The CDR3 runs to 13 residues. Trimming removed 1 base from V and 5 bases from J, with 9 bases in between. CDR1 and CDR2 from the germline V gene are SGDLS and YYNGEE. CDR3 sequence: CASSVPPVETQYF. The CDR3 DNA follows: TGTGCCAGCAGCGTACCGCCTGTGGAGACCCAGTACTTC. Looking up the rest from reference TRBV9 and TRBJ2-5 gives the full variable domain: DSGVTQTPKHLITATGQRVTLRCSPRSGDLSVYWYQQSLDQGLQFLIQYYNGEERAKGNILERFSAQQFPDLHSELNLSSLELGDSALYFCASSVPPVETQYFGPGTRLLVL.

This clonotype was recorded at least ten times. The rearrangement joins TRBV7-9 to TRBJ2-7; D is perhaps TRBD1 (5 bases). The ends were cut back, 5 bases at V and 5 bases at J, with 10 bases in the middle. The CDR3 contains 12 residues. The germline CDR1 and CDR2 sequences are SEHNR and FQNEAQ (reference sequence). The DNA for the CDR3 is TGTGCCAGCAGCCTCGACAGAAACGAGCAGTACTTC. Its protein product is CASSLDRNEQYF.

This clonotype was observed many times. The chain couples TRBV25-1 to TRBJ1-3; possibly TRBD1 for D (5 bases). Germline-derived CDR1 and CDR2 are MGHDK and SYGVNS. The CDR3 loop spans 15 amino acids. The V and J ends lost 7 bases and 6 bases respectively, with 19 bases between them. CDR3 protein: CASNLNRQGKNTIYF. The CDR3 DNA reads TGTGCCAGCAATCTAAACCGTCAGGGAAAAAACACCATATATTTT.

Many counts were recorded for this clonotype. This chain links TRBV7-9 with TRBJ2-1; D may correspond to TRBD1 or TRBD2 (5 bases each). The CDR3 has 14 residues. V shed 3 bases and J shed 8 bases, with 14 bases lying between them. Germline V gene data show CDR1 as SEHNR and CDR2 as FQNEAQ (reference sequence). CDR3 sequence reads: CASSFGTSGDEQFF. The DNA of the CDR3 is TGTGCCAGCAGCTTTGGGACCTCCGGCGATGAGCAGTTCTTC. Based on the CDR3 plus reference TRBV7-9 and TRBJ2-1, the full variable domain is DTGVSQNPRHKITKRGQNVTFRCDPISEHNRLYWYRQTLGQGPEFLTYFQNEAQLEKSRLLSDRFSAERPKGSFSTLEIQRTEQGDSAMYLCASSFGTSGDEQFFGPGTRLTVL.

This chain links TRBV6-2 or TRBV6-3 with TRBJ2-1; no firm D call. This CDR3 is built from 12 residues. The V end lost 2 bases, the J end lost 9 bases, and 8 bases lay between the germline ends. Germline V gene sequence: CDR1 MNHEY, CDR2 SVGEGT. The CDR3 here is CASSYDGREQFF. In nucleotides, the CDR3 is TGTGCCAGCAGTTACGATGGGCGTGAGCAGTTCTTC.

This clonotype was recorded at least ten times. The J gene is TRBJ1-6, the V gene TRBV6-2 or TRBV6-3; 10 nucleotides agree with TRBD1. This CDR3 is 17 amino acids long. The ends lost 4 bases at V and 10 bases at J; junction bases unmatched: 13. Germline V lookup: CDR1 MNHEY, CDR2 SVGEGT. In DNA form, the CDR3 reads TGTGCCAGCAGTTTATACCTACCGGGACAGGGGAACTCACCCCTCCACTTT. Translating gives CASSLYLPGQGNSPLHF.

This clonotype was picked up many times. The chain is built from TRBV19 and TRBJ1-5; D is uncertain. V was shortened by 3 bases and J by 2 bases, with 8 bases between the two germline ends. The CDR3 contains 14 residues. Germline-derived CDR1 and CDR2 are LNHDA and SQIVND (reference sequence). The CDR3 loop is CASSIRAGNQPQHF. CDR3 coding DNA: TGTGCCAGTAGTATCCGGGCGGGCAATCAGCCCCAGCATTTT. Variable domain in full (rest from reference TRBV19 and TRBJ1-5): DGGITQSPKYLFRKEGQNVTLSCEQNLNHDAMYWYRQDPGQGLRLIYYSQIVNDFQKGDIAEGYSVSREKKESFPLTVTSAQKNPTAFYLCASSIRAGNQPQHFGDGTRLSIL.

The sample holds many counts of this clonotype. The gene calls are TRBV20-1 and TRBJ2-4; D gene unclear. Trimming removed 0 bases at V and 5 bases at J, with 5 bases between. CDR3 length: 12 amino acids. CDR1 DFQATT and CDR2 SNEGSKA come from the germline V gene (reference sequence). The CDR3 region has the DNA TGCAGTGCTAGAGAAATCCAAAACATTCAGTACTTC. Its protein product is CSAREIQNIQYF.

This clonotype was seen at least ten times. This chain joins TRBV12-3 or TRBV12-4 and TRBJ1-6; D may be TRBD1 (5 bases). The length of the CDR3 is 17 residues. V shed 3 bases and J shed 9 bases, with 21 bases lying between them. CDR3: CASSLALGPGWGSPLHF. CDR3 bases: TGTGCCAGCAGTTTGGCGTTGGGACCTGGTTGGGGTTCACCCCTCCACTTT.

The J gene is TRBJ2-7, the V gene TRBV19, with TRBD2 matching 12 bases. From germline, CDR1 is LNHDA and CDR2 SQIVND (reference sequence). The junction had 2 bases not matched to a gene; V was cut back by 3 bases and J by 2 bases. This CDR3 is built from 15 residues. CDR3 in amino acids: CASSIGLAGTYEQYF. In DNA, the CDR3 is TGTGCCAGTAGTATCGGACTAGCGGGGACCTACGAGCAGTACTTC.